This section outlines one T cell receptor beta chain sequence together with its context. The antigen remains undetermined. This PCR relied on a set of 60 Vbeta primers and 13 Jbeta primers. In the original workflow: There were tens of millions of unique TCR beta chains by a later count, and about 12 million of them were shared. The assay was immunoSEQ multiplex PCR, and TCRdb's table has in-frame clones only and misses some. V, J and clone size derive from that table, while D and trimming were established from the DNA sequence. In the table there are 100,000 to 150,000 clones, 84% of which are singletons. Healthy bone marrow donors supplied every sample. CDR1 and CDR2 (germline): SGHAT, FQNNGV. This CDR3 is built from 13 residues. The V segment lost 0 bases and the J segment 11 bases; nucleotides outside the gene matches: 6. These data originate in a study of cytomegalovirus exposure and HLA in healthy donors. The study's findings and limits: Indistinguishability led to the exclusion of some V segments, TRBV6-2 and TRBV6-3 included. With DRB1 most and HLA-C fewest, TCR association rates differed between HLA loci in a later analysis.

The origin of this receptor is a man aged 45-60 years in good health and CMV-seronegative. This chain uses TRBV11-2 with TRBJ1-1; TRBD1 matches at 7 bases. What was sequenced was PBMCs. The CDR3 nucleotides read TGTGCCAGCAGCTTAGAACAGGGGATAGGGGCTTTCTTT. Protein product: CASSLEQGIGAFF.